The rows below give T cell receptor beta chains drawn from one sample of a study of Ad26.COV2.S vaccination and SARS-CoV-2 variants. Measured with immunoSEQ multiplex PCR; TCRdb has only the in-frame clones, and not every one. The repertoire holds more than 300,000 clones, with around four fifths as singletons. The sequences come from peripheral blood, collected in a trial of Ad26.COV2.S vaccine versus placebo. These receptors were obtained from a person aged 18-65 years who received the Ad26.COV2.S COVID-19 vaccine or a placebo. The CDR3 runs from the conserved cysteine through the conserved F or W. Each record gives: V gene, clone size, D gene, J gene, CDR3 protein, CDR3 DNA. The D gene is left open where the match is weak. Rows give clone size only sometimes, using once, few, many, or a class for an expanded clone.

>TRBV10-2|-|TRBD1|TRBJ1-1
CASLTGVDTEAFF
TGCGCCAGCCTGACAGGGGTGGACACTGAAGCTTTCTTT
>TRBV5-6|few|-|TRBJ1-2
CASSALDRRYNYGYTF
TGTGCCAGCAGCGCATTGGACAGAAGATACAACTATGGCTACACCTTC
>TRBV11-3|once|-|TRBJ2-5
CASSPLLGGLGETQYF
TGTGCCAGCAGCCCCCTGCTGGGGGGTTTGGGAGAGACCCAGTACTTC
>TRBV15|-|-|TRBJ2-7
CATESRGRSSYEQYF
TGTGCCACCGAGAGCAGGGGCCGAAGCTCCTACGAGCAGTACTTC
>TRBV27|-|-|TRBJ1-1
CASAQGLNTEAFF
TGTGCCAGTGCCCAGGGGCTGAACACTGAAGCTTTCTTT
>TRBV18|-|-|TRBJ1-1
CASSPPQGLNTEAFF
TGTGCCAGCTCACCACCGCAGGGATTGAACACTGAAGCTTTCTTT
>TRBV5-1|-|-|TRBJ1-1
CASSYRDEAFF
TGCGCCAGCAGCTACAGGGATGAAGCTTTCTTT
>TRBV6-1|-|-|TRBJ1-6
CASSEVPGDGSPLHF
TGTGCCAGCAGTGAAGTCCCGGGGGATGGTTCACCCCTCCACTTT
>TRBV29-1|-|-|TRBJ2-3
CSVEGDTASAQYF
TGCAGCGTTGAGGGGGACACCGCCAGTGCGCAGTATTTT
>TRBV27|-|TRBD1|TRBJ1-1
CASKSSRRGLFGNTEAFF
TGTGCCAGCAAGTCCTCACGCAGGGGGCTTTTCGGGAACACTGAAGCTTTCTTT
>TRBV5-1|few|TRBD2|TRBJ2-1
CASSSNRGTSGYNEQFF
TGCGCCAGCAGCTCGAACAGGGGGACTAGCGGCTACAATGAGCAGTTCTTC